Below are 8 T cell receptor beta chains sequenced from a single sample in a study of T cells after yellow fever vaccination. TCRdb re-derived calls from the 5' RACE reads in MiXCR, one entry per CDR3 protein. The sample holds some 200,000 distinct CDR3 sequences, approximately 3% seen once. The sample consisted of CD4+ T cells sorted from PBMCs, taken 10 days after the yellow fever booster vaccination. These receptors all come from a man between 18 and 35 years old who received the YFV17D yellow fever vaccine.

The J gene is TRBJ1-1, the V gene TRBV7-2, with 9 positions matching TRBD1. The length of the CDR3 is 15 residues. J gave up 4 bases and V 5 bases, and 8 bases lay outside the gene matches. Germline-derived CDR1 and CDR2 are SGHTA and FQGNSA. CDR3: CASSTRQGVGTEAFF. CDR3 sequence (DNA): TGTGCCAGCAGCACTCGACAGGGGGTTGGCACTGAAGCTTTCTTT.

This clonotype was detected many times. The chain employs TRBV7-2 and TRBJ2-2, with no clear D. Germline-derived CDR1 and CDR2 are SGHTA and FQGNSA. The CDR3 covers 16 residues. V lost 5 bases, J lost 10 bases, and 23 bases lay in between. The CDR3 sequence is CASSPEVAVSKAELFF. DNA of the CDR3: TGTGCCAGCAGCCCCGAGGTAGCAGTTAGTAAGGCGGAGCTGTTTTTT.

This clonotype was seen ten or more times. The V call is TRBV7-2, the J call TRBJ2-3, with D uncertain. The germline CDR1 and CDR2 sequences are SGHTA and FQGNSA. The CDR3 spans 15 residues. V was shortened by 6 bases and J by 3 bases, with 16 bases between the two germline ends. The CDR3, as DNA: TGTGCCAGCAGGCTGGCGGTTGGGCCGACAGATACGCAGTATTTT. Its translation: CASRLAVGPTDTQYF.

This clonotype occurred many times. The chain joins TRBV6-4 to TRBJ2-3; tentatively, D is TRBD1 (7 bases). The CDR3 spans 15 residues. In germline, CDR1 is MRHNA, CDR2 SNTAGT. The ends were cut back, 6 bases at V and 1 base at J, with 14 bases in the middle. CDR3 sequence: CASSGQGGRTDTQYF. CDR3 coding DNA: TGTGCCAGCAGCGGCCAGGGGGGCCGCACAGATACGCAGTATTTT.

Comments on this clonotype: With a much larger clone just one base away, this may be a read error. The chain uses TRBV7-9 and TRBJ1-5; D is ambiguous. CDR1 and CDR2 from the germline V gene are SEHNR and FQNEAQ (reference sequence). The V gene lost 11 bases and the J gene lost 5 bases, with 19 bases spanning the gap. CDR3 length: 14 residues. The DNA of the CDR3 is TGTGCCGGCGCGGACGGCCGGATGGATCAGCCCCAGCATTTT. It specifies CAGADGRMDQPQHF.

This clonotype was seen ten or more times. The chain recombines TRBV6-5 with TRBJ2-5; 9 bases align to TRBD1. The V gene's germline CDR1 is MNHEY and CDR2 SVGAGI. V trimming: 6 bases; J trimming: 5 bases; junction bases outside the gene matches: 16. This CDR3 has 17 amino acids. The CDR3 loop is CASRRKYRGHAVETQYF. CDR3 sequence (DNA): TGTGCCAGCAGAAGAAAATACAGGGGGCACGCCGTGGAGACCCAGTACTTC.

This clonotype has a handful of counts. The genes are TRBV12-3 or TRBV12-4 and TRBJ2-1; TRBD1 matches at 8 bases. After removal of 5 bases from V and 8 bases from J, the junction contained 8 bases not matched to a gene. This CDR3 spans 14 amino acids. The CDR3 loop is CASSPRTGSYEQFF. The CDR3 bases are TGTGCCAGCAGTCCTCGGACAGGGTCCTATGAGCAGTTCTTC.

This clonotype was observed at least ten times. The chain is built from TRBV7-2 and TRBJ2-7, with TRBD1 matching 7 bases. CDR3 size: 13 residues. Trimming took 5 bases from V and 3 from J; bases not matched to a gene: 4. CDR1 is SGHTA, CDR2 FQGNSA, per germline. The CDR3 region is CASSPTGFYEQYV. The CDR3 bases are TGTGCCAGCAGCCCGACAGGGTTCTACGAGCAGTACGTC.